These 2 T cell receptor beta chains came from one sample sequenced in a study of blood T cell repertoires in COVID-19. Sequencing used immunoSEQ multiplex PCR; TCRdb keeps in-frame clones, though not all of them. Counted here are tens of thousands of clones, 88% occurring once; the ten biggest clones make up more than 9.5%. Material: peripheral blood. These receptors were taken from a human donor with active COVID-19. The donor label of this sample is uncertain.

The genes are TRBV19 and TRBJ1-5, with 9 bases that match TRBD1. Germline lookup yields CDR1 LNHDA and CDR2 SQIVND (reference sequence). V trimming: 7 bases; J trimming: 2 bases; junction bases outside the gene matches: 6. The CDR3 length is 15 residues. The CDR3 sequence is CASKDRGNGNQPQHF. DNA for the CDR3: TGTGCCAGTAAGGACAGGGGTAACGGCAATCAGCCCCAGCATTTT.

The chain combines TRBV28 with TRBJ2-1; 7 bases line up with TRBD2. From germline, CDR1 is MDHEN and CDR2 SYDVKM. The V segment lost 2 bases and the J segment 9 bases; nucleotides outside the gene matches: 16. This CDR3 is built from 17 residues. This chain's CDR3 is CASSLPQAGVAAGEQFF. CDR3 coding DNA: TGTGCCAGCAGTTTACCCCAGGCGGGAGTGGCCGCCGGTGAGCAGTTCTTC.